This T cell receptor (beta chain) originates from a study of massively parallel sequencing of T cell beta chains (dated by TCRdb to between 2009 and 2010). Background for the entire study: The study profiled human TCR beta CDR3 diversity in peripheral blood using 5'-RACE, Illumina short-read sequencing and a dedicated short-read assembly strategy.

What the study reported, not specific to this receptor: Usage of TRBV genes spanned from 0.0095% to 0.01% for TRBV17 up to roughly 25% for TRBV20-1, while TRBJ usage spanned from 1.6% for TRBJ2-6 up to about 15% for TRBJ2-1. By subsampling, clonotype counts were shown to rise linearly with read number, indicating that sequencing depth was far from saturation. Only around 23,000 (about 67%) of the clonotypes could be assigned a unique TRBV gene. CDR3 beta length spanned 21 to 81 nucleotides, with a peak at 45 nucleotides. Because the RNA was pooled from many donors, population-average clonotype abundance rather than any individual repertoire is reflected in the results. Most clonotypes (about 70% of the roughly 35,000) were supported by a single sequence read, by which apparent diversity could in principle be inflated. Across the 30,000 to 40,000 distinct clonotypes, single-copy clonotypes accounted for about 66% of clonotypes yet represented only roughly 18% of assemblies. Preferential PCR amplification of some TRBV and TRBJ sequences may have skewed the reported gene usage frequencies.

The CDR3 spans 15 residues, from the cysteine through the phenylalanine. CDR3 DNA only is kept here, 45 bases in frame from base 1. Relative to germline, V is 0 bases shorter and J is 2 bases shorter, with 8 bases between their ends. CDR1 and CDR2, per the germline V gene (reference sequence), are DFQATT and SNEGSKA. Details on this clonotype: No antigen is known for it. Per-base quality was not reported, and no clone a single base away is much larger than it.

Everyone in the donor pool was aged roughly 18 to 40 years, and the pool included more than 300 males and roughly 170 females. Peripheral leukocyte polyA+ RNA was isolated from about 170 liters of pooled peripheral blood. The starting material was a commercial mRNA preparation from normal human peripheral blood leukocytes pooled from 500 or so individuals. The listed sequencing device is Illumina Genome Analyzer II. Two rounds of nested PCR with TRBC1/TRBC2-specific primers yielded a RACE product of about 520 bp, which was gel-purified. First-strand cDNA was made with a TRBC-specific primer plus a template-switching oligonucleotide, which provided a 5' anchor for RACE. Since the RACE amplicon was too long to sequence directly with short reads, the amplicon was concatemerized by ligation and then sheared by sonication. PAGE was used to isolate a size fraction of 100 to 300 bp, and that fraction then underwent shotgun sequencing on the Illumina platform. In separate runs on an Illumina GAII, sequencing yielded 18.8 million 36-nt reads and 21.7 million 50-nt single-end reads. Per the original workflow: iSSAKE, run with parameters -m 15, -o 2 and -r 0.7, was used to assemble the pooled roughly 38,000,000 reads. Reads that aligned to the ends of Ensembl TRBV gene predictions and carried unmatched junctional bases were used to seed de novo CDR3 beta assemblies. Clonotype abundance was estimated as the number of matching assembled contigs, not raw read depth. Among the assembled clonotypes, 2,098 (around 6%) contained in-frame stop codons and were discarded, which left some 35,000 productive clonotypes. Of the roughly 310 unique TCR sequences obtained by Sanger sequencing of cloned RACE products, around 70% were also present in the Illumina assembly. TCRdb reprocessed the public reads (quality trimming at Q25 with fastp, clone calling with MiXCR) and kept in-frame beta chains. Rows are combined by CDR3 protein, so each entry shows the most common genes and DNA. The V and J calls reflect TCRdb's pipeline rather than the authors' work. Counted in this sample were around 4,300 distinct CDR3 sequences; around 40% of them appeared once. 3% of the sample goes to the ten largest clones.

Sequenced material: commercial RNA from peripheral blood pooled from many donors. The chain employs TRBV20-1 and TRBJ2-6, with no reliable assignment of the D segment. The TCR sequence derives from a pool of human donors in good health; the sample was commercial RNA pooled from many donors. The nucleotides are TGCAGTGCTAGAGATCCATCTACTGGGGCCAACGTCCTGACTTTC. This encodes CSARDPSTGANVLTF.